This T cell receptor beta chain was profiled in a study of cytomegalovirus exposure and HLA in healthy donors. Whole-study context: The Caucasian-associated ancestry cluster held 65% to 85% of 350 to 450 genotyped donors.

Points on this clone: What it binds is unknown.

Overall study results and limits: The study designated around 150 TCR beta chains cytomegalovirus-associated. Later findings reportedly placed an Asian-associated ancestry cluster below the approximately 630-donor mean for N-insertions.

Trimming took 4 bases from V and 2 from J; bases not matched to a gene: 9. The CDR3 extends over 16 amino acids. Per the germline V gene, CDR1 is LNHDA and CDR2 is SQIVND (reference sequence). Primers: 60 Vbeta forward and 13 Jbeta reverse. The repertoire was sequenced with immunoSEQ multiplex PCR; TCRdb's copy has only in-frame clones and lacks some. The sample lists approximately 220,000 clones; approximately 80% were seen once. Source material: PBMCs. The chain uses TRBV19 and TRBJ2-3; 7 bases fit TRBD1. This clonotype was sampled from a girl aged 10 to 17 in good health and CMV-seronegative. The CDR3 region is CASSNQGGAVTDTQYF. In DNA, the CDR3 is TGTGCCAGTAGTAATCAAGGGGGCGCGGTCACAGATACGCAGTATTTT.